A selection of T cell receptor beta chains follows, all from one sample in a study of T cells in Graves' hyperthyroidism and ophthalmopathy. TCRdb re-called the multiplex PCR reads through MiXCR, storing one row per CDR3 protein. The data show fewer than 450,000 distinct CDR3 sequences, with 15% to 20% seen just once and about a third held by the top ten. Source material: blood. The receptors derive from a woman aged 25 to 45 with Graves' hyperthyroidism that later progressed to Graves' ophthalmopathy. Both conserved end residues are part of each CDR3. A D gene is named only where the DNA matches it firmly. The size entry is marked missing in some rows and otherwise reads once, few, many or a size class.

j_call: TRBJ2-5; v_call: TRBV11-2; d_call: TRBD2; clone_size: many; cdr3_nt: TGTGCCAGCAGCTTACCGGGACTAGCGGGGGTCTCGGAGACCCAGTACTTC; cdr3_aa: CASSLPGLAGVSETQYF
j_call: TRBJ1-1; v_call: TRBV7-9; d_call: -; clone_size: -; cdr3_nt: TGTGCCAGCAAGCGCCAGGACACTGAAGCTTTCTTT; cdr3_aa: CASKRQDTEAFF
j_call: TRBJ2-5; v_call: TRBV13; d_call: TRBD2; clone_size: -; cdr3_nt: TGTGCCAGCAGCTTAGTCCTAGCGGGAGTGCAAGAGACCCAGTACTTC; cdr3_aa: CASSLVLAGVQETQYF
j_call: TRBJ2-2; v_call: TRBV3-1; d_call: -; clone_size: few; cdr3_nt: TGTGCCAGCAGCCATCGGCACCCCTACACCGGGGAGCTGTTTTTT; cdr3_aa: CASSHRHPYTGELFF
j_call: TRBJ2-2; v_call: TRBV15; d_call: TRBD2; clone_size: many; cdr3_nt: TGTGCCACCAGCAGAACTAGCGTTCGGAACACCGGGGAGCTGTTTTTT; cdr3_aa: CATSRTSVRNTGELFF
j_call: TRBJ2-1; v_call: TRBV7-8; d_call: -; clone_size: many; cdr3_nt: TGTGCCAGCGGCGAGACACGGACCAATGAGCAGTTCTTC; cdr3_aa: CASGETRTNEQFF
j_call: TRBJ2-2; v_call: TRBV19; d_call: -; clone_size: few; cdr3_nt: TGTGCCAGTAGCAGGGGACCCTTTTCCGGGGAGCTGTTTTTT; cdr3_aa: CASSRGPFSGELFF
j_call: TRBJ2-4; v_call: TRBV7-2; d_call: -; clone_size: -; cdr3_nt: TGTGCCAGCAGCTTAGACTATGGGGGTCAGTACTTC; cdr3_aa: CASSLDYGGQYF
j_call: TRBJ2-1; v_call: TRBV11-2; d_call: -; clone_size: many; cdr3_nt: TGTGCCAGCAGCTTCGGACTATTCCAGCAGTTCTTC; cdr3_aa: CASSFGLFQQFF
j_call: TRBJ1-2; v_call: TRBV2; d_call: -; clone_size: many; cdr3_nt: TGTGCCAGCAGTGGAGTCAACTATGGCTACACCTTC; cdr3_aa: CASSGVNYGYTF
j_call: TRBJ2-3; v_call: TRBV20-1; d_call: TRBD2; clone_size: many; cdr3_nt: TGCAGTGCTACCAGACTAGCGGGGACAGATACGCAGTATTTT; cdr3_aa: CSATRLAGTDTQYF
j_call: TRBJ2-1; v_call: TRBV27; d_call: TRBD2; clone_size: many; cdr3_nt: TGTGCCAGCAGTTTGGGTTGGGGTAGCGGGACCGATGAGCAGTTCTTC; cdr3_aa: CASSLGWGSGTDEQFF
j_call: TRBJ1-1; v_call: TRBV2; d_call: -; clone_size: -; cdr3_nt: TGTGCCAGCAGAAAACTGGGGGTGTGGAGCACTGAAGCTTTCTTT; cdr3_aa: CASRKLGVWSTEAFF
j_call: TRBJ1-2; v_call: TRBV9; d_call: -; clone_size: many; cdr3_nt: TGTGCCAGCAGCGCCTCACAGGGCTACTATGGCTACACCTTC; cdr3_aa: CASSASQGYYGYTF
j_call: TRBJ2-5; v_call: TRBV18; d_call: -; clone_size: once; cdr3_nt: TGTGCCAGCTCACCAAGACTCGGAAACGAAGAGACCCAGTACTTC; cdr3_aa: CASSPRLGNEETQYF
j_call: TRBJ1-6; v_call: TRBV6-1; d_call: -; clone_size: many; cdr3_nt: TGTGCCAGCTCAAGGGTCGTTCATGATTCACCCCTCCACTTT; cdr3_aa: CASSRVVHDSPLHF
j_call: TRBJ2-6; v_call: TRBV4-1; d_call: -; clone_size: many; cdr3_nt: TGCGCCAGCAGCCAAGTCGGGTCTAACTCTGGGGCCAACGTCCTGACTTTC; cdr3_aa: CASSQVGSNSGANVLTF
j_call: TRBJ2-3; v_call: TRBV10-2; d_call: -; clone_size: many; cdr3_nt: TGCGCCAGCAAAAGTAGCACAGATACGCAGTATTTT; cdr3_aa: CASKSSTDTQYF
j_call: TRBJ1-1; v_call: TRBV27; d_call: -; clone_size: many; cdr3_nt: TGTGCCAGCAGTTTATCGCTTGGAGGGGAAACTGAAGCTTTCTTT; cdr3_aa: CASSLSLGGETEAFF
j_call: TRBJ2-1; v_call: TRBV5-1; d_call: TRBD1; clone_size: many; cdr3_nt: TGCGCCAGCAGCCCCCGGGACAGCAATGAGCAGTTCTTC; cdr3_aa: CASSPRDSNEQFF
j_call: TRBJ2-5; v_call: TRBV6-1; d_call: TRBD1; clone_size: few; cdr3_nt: TGTGCCAGTAAGGAGTACAGGGGCGCGGAGACCCAGTACTTC; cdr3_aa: CASKEYRGAETQYF
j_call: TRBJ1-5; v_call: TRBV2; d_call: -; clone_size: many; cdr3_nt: TGTGCCAGCCGGGGAGAAGCCTGGTGGCCCCAGCATTTT; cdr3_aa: CASRGEAWWPQHF
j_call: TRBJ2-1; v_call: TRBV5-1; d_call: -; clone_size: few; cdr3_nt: TGCGCCAGCAGCTCGACTCCCCTCAACTATAATGAGCAGTTCTTC; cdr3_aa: CASSSTPLNYNEQFF
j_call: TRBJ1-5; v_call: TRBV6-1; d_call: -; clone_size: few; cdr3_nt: TGTGCCAGCGGGGACGGGAACAATCAGCCCCAGCATTTT; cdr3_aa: CASGDGNNQPQHF
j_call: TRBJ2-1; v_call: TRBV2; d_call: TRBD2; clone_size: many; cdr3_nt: TGTGCCACCTCCTGGGGCAGCACGAAGACTAGCGGGAACGGGGGTGAGCAGTTCTTC; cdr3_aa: CATSWGSTKTSGNGGEQFF
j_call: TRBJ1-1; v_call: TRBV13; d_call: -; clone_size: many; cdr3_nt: TGTGCCAGCAGTCCCGACGGAACACACACTGAAGCTTTCTTT; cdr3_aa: CASSPDGTHTEAFF
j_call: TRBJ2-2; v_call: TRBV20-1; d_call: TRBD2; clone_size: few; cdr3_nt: TGCAGTGCTAGAGATGGTAGGACTAGCGCGACCGGGGAGCTGTTTTTT; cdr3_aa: CSARDGRTSATGELFF
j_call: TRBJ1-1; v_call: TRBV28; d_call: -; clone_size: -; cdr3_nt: TGTGCCAGCAGACGGACCGGGGCAATGAACACTGAAGCTTTCTTT; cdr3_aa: CASRRTGAMNTEAFF
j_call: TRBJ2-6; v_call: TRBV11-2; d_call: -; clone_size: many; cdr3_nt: TGTGCCAGCAGCTTAAACGGGGCTGGGGCCAACGTCCTGACTTTC; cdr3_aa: CASSLNGAGANVLTF
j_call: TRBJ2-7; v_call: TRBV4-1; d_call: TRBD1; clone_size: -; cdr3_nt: TGCGCCAGCAGCCAATCAAACCGGGACAGGGGAATCGAGCAGTACTTC; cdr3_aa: CASSQSNRDRGIEQYF
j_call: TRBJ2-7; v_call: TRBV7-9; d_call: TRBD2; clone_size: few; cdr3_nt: TGTGCCAGCAGCTTAGTCGCTAGCGGGAGCTACGAGCAGTACTTC; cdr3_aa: CASSLVASGSYEQYF
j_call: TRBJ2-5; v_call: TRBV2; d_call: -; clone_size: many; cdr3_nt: TGTGCCAGCGATTACAGGGAAGGTACGGGAGAGACCCAGTACTTC; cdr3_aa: CASDYREGTGETQYF
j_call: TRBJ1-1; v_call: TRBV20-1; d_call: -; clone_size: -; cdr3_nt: TGCAGTGCTGAACAGGGTGAAGCTTTCTTT; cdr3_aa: CSAEQGEAFF
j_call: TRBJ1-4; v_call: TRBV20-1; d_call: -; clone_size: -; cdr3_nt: TGCAGTGCTAGAGATGGGTCAGTTAATGAAAAACTGTTTTTT; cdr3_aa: CSARDGSVNEKLFF